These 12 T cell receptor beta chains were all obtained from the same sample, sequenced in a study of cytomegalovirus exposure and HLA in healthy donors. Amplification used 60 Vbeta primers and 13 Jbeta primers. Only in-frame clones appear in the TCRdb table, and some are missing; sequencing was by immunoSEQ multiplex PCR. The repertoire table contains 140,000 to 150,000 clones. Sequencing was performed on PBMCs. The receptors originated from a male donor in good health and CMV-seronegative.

CDR3 in amino acids: CASLSPGTSSYNEQFF. CDR3 bases: TGTGCCAGCCTTTCACCCGGGACTAGCTCCTACAATGAGCAGTTCTTC. V usage is TRBV6-6 and J usage is TRBJ2-1; 8 bases are a match to TRBD2. With 8 bases clipped from V and 0 bases from J, the junction kept 9 bases outside the gene matches. This CDR3 has 16 amino acids. Germline-derived CDR1 and CDR2 are MNHNY and SVGAGI (reference sequence).

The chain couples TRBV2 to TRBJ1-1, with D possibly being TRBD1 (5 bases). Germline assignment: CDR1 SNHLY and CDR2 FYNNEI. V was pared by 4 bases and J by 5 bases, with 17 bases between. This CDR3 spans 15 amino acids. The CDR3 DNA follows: TGTGCCAGCAGTGTAGAAGGGGTAGGTCTGACTGAAGCTTTCTTT. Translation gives CASSVEGVGLTEAFF.

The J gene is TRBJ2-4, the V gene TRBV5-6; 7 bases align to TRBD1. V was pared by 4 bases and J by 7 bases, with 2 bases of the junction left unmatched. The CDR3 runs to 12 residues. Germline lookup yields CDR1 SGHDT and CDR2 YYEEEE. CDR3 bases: TGTGCCAGCAGCCAGGGGGAGAACATTCAGTACTTC. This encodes CASSQGENIQYF.

CDR3 DNA: TGTGCCAGCAGCTTCCAAGGGACAGCTAGCACAGATACGCAGTATTTT. Encoded protein: CASSFQGTASTDTQYF. The chain carries TRBV11-2 and TRBJ2-3, with 7 bases aligning to TRBD1. V dropped 3 bases and J dropped 0; count of bases not matched to a gene: 6. The CDR3 has 16 residues. The germline V gene encodes CDR1 SGHAT and CDR2 FQNNGV. The whole variable domain, filled in from reference TRBV11-2 and TRBJ2-3, reads EAGVAQSPRYKIIEKRQSVAFWCNPISGHATLYWYQQILGQGPKLLIQFQNNGVVDDSQLPKDRFSAERLKGVDSTLKIQPAKLEDSAVYLCASSFQGTASTDTQYFGPGTRLTVL.

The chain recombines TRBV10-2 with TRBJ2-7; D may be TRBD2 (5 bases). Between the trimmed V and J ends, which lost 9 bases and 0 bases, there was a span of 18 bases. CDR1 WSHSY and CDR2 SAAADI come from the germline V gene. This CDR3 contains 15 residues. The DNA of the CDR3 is TGCGCCAGTAACGACGGCGGTAGCGTCTCCTACGAGCAGTACTTC. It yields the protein CASNDGGSVSYEQYF.

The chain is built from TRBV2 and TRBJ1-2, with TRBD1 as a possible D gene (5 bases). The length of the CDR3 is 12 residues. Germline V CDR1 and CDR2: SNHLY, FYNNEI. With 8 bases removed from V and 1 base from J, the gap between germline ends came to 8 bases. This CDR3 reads CASGAFNYGYTF. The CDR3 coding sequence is TGTGCCAGCGGGGCCTTTAACTATGGCTACACCTTC.

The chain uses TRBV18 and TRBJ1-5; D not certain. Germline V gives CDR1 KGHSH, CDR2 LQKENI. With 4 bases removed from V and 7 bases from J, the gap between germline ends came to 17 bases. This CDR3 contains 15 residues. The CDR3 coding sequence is TGTGCCAGCTCACTCTTTGACGAGGCTGGGCAGCCCCAGCATTTT. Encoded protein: CASSLFDEAGQPQHF.

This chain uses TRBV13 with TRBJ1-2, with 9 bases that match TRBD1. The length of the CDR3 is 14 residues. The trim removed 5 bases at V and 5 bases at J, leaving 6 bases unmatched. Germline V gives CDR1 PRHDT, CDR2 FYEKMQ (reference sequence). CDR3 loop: CASSRDRVRYGYTF. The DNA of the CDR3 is TGTGCCAGCAGCCGGGACAGGGTTCGATATGGCTACACCTTC.

The DNA of the CDR3 is TGCGCCAGCAGCCAAGATCGGGGGGCGGCGAACACCGGGGAGCTGTTTTTT. Its protein product is CASSQDRGAANTGELFF. The rearrangement links TRBV4-3 to TRBJ2-2; TRBD2 is a possible D gene (7 bases). V was clipped by 0 bases and J by 0 bases, with 11 bases between them. The CDR3 is made up of 17 amino acids. CDR1 and CDR2 from the germline V gene are LGHNA and YSLEER.

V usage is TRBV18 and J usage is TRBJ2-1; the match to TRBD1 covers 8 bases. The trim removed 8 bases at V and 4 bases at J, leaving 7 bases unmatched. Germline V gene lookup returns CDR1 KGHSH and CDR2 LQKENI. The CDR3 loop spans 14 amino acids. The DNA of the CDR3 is TGTGCCAGCGCCATGGGACAGGAATACAATGAGCAGTTCTTC. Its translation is CASAMGQEYNEQFF. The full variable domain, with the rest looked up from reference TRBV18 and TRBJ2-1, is NAGVMQNPRHLVRRRGQEARLRCSPMKGHSHVYWYRQLPEEGLKFMVYLQKENIIDESGMPKERFSAEFPKEGPSILRIQQVVRGDSAAYFCASAMGQEYNEQFFGPGTRLTVL.

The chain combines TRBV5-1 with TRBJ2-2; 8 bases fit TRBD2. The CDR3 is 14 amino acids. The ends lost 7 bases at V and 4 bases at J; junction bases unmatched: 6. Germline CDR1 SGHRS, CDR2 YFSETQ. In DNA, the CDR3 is TGCGCCAGCTTTGCCGGGGGGGGCACCGGGGAGCTGTTTTTT. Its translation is CASFAGGGTGELFF.

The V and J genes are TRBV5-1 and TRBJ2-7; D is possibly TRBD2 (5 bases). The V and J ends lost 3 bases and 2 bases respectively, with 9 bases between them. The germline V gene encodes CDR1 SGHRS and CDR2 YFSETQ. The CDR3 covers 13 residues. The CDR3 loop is CASSWTYTYEQYF. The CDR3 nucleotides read TGCGCCAGCAGCTGGACTTATACCTACGAGCAGTACTTC.